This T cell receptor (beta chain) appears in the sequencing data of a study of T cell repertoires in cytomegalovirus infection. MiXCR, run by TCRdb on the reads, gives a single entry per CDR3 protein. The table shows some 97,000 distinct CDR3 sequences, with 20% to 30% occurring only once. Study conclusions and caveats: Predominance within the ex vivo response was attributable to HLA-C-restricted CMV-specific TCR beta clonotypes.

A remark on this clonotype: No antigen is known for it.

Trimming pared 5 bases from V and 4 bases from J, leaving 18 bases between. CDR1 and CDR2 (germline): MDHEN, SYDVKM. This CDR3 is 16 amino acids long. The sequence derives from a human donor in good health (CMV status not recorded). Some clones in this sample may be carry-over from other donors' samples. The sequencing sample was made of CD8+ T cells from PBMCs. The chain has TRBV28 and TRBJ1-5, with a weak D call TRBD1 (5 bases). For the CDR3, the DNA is TGTGCCAGCAGTAACCGGGACGGATTACCGAATCAGCCCCAGCATTTT. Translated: CASSNRDGLPNQPQHF.